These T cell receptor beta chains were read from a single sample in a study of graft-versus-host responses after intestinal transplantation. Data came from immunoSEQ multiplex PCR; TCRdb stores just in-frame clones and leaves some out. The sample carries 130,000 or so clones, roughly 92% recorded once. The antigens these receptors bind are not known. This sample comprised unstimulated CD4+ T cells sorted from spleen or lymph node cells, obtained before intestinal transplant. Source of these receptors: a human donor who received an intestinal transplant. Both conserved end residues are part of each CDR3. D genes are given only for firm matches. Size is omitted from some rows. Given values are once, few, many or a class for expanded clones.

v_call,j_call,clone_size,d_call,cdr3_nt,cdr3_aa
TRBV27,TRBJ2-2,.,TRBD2,TGTGCCAGCAGTCCCCGTATGGGTAGCGGGGGGATAACCGGGGAGCTGTTTTTT,CASSPRMGSGGITGELFF
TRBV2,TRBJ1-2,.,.,TGTGCCAGCAGTCCAGGGCGGTTAAACTATGGCCACACCTTC,CASSPGRLNYGHTF
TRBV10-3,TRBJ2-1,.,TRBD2,TGTGCCAGCAAGGGTAGCAGGACTAGCGGGGTCGATGAGCAGTTCTTC,CASKGSRTSGVDEQFF
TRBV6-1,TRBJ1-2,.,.,TGTGCCAGCACTGCTCGTTATGGCTACACCTTC,CASTARYGYTF
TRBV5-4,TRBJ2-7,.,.,TGTGCCAGCAGCCGGGATACCCATGTTTACGAGCAGTACTTC,CASSRDTHVYEQYF
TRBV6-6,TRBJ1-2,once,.,TGTGCCAGCAGTTTAGGACCTAACTATGGCTACACCTTC,CASSLGPNYGYTF
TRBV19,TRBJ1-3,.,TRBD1,TGTGCCAGTAGTATATTAGTCGGGACAGGGAGAAACACCATATATTTT,CASSILVGTGRNTIYF
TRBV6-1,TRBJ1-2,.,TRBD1,TGTGCCAGCACGACAGGGACACGCTATGGCTACACCTTC,CASTTGTRYGYTF
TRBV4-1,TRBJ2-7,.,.,TGCGCCAGCAGCCAAGATGCCGGAGCCTACGAGCAGTACTTC,CASSQDAGAYEQYF
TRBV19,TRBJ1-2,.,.,TGTGCCAGTAGTATAGTCATAAGGGAGAGGGGCTACACCTTC,CASSIVIRERGYTF
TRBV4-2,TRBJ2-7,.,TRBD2,TGTGCCAGCAGCCAAGCACAGCGGGGCGCCTACGAGCAGTACTTC,CASSQAQRGAYEQYF
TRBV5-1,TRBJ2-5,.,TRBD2,TGCGCCAGCAGCACGTTAGCGGGGTGGGAGACCCAGTACTTC,CASSTLAGWETQYF
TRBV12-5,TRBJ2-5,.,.,TGTGCTAGTGTAGTCCAAGGGTCAGAGACCCAGTACTTC,CASVVQGSETQYF
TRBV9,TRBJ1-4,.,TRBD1,TGTGCCAGCAGCGTAAGTCCGGCAGGGGGTGAAAAACTGTTTTTT,CASSVSPAGGEKLFF
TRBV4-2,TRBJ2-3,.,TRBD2,TGTGCCAGCAGCCAAGATTTACTAGCGGGGGGGCGGGATACGCAGTATTTT,CASSQDLLAGGRDTQYF
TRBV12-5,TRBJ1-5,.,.,TGTGCTAGTGGTCCCGCCCCAGGGTTCCAGCCCCAGCATTTT,CASGPAPGFQPQHF
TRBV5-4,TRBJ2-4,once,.,TGTGCCAGCAGACGAGCGGAGAGGACCCTAGCCAAAAACATTCAGTACTTC,CASRRAERTLAKNIQYF
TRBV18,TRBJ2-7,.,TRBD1,TGTGCCAGCTCACCAGGGACAGTAGTTTCCTACGAGCAGTACTTC,CASSPGTVVSYEQYF
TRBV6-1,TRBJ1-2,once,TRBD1,TGTGCCAGCAGTGAAGTAAGGACAGGGGGCCGGTATGGCTACACCTTC,CASSEVRTGGRYGYTF
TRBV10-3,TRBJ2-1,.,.,TGTGCCACCCTAGAAGGGGCAACCTACAATGAGCAGTTCTTC,CATLEGATYNEQFF
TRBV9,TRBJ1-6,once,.,TGTGCCAGCAGCGTAGGGGGGCCAAGATCCTATAATTCACCCCTCCACTTT,CASSVGGPRSYNSPLHF
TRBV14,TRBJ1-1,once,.,TGTGCCAGCAGCCAACTCCCTCAGGCCACTGAAGCTTTCTTT,CASSQLPQATEAFF
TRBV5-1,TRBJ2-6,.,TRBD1,TGCGCCAGCAGCTTGGTACAGGGGACTGGGGCCAACGTCCTGACTTTC,CASSLVQGTGANVLTF
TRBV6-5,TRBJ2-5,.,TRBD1,TGTGCCAGCAGTGAGACGGGACAGGGGGAGACCCAGTACTTC,CASSETGQGETQYF
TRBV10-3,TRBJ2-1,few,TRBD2,TGTGCCATCAGGATGACTAGCGGGGGGGCGGTCGAGCAGTTCTTC,CAIRMTSGGAVEQFF
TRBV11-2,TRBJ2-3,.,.,TGTGCCAGCAGCCCCACGGTAGATACGCAGTATTTT,CASSPTVDTQYF
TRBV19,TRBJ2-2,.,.,TGTGCCAGTAGTATTATTGGGGCAGGCGGTAGCGGGGAGCTGTTTTTT,CASSIIGAGGSGELFF